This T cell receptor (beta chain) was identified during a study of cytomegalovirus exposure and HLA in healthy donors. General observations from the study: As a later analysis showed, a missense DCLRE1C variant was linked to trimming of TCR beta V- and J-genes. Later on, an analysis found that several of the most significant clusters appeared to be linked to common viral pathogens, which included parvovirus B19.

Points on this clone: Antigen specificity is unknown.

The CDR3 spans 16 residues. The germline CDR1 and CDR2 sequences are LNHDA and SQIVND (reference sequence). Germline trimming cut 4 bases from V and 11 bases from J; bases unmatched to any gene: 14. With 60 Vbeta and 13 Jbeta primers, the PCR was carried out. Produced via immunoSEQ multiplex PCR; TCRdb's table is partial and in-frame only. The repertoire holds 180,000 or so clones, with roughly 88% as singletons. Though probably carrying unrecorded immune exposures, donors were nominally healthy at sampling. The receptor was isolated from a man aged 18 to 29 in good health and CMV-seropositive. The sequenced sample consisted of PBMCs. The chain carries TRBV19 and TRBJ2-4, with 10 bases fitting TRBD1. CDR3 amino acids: CASSTLLGTGDGFQYF. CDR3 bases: TGTGCCAGTAGTACACTCCTCGGGACAGGGGATGGGTTTCAGTACTTC. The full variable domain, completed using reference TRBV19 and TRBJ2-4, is DGGITQSPKYLFRKEGQNVTLSCEQNLNHDAMYWYRQDPGQGLRLIYYSQIVNDFQKGDIAEGYSVSREKKESFPLTVTSAQKNPTAFYLCASSTLLGTGDGFQYFGAGTRLSVL.